This paragraph covers one T cell receptor beta chain sequence. No cognate antigen has been identified for it. Within one base of it there is no much larger clone, and no base qualities were kept. The data originate from a study of blood T cells in healthy people across ages (dated by TCRdb to between 2015 and 2016). General notes on the study: In model experiments, roughly one uniquely barcoded TCR beta cDNA molecule per two T cells was captured by template switching. Age-related changes in TCR beta repertoire diversity were measured in the study by deep sequencing normalized with unique cDNA molecular identifiers. The donors were split into four age groups: young (average around 15 years), middle-aged (39), aged (approximately 59) and long-lived (approximately 80). To avoid experimental bias, donors of different ages were distributed randomly across sequencing lanes. Two additional independent replicas of 1 million unique cDNA reads from the same blood draw were analyzed for two donors (one aged 18 to 29 and one aged 80 or older).

The library was obtained by 5' RACE. Sequencing was carried out with an Illumina HiSeq 2500. A second 7 to 11 cycle PCR used a sample-barcoded 5' primer and a J-beta primer mix. Each TCR beta cDNA molecule received a unique molecular identifier from a template-switch 5' adaptor carrying 12 random nucleotides. At least 3 million CDR3-containing paired-end reads were obtained from each sample. First-strand cDNA synthesis was performed from all RNA using the Mint cDNA synthesis kit, with priming by a TRBC-specific oligonucleotide. All cDNA was treated with uracil-DNA glycosylase and then went through a first 18-cycle PCR with the universal primers M1SS and BC2_uni_R. The original pipeline was this. For normalization, 1 million high-quality reads, each with a distinct molecular identifier, were randomly selected from each sample. Reads with shared molecular identifiers were discarded instead of being binned into consensus sequences. CDR3 identification, clonotype clustering and error correction used MiTCR with a Q25 quality threshold and the strictest error-elimination algorithm. A nonparametric unseen species model with Euler transformation was used to estimate lower-bound total TCR beta diversity. TCRdb cleaned the public reads at Q25 with fastp, built clones with MiXCR and kept in-frame beta chains. Rows are unified per CDR3 protein, each entry keeping the most common DNA and genes. The V and J calls and clone size come from TCRdb's table, not from the authors' own analysis. The sample table shows more than 1.4 million distinct CDR3 sequences, and 42% are seen once. The ten top clones hold around 8% of the sample.

Summary of the overall study and its limitations: Because the CMV infection status of the donors was unknown, age-related changes in expanded clonotypes may potentially have been confounded. Total diversity estimates from one million sequenced T cells were considered lower bounds and underestimates. The long-lived group showed more naive CD4+ T cells, fewer expanded clones and increased TCR diversity than the aged group, suggesting age selection. There was a strong correlation between observed TCR beta diversity and the percentage of naive T cells measured by flow cytometry. Because profiling used bulk unsorted PBMCs, naive and antigen-experienced compartments could not be compared conclusively. As age increased, observed TCR beta diversity per million T cells dropped in a roughly linear way, and a significant reduction was already evident by age around 41.

Taken from cysteine to phenylalanine, the CDR3 has 18 residues. Solely the CDR3 DNA is kept, with 54 bases framed from the first base. The germline V gene provides CDR1 SGHTA and CDR2 FQGNSA. The germline V end is reduced by 2 bases and the J end by 2 bases; junction bases left unmatched: 6. Donors were 40 or so systemically healthy Caucasian individuals from Russia aged roughly 6 to 95 years. Each donor gave around 9.9 milliliters of peripheral blood, collected into EDTA-treated Vacutainer tubes. Ficoll-Paque density-gradient centrifugation was used to isolate PBMCs, with at least 7 million per sample. Total RNA was extracted from PBMCs with Trizol reagent, with at least 5.5 micrograms obtained per sample. Naive CD45RAhigh/CD27high T cell percentages were measured by flow cytometry on a PBMC aliquot from every donor.

The sample taken for sequencing was blood. The chain was built from TRBV7-2 and TRBJ2-6; TRBD1 agrees with 10 junctional bases. The source of this sequence is a woman aged 18-29 years in good health. CDR3 reads: CASSLRRQGATGANVLTF. The nucleotides are TGTGCCAGCAGCTTAAGGAGACAGGGGGCCACTGGGGCCAACGTCCTGACTTTC.